One sample yielded the 7 T cell receptor beta chains listed below, sequenced in a study of OX40 agonist ivuxolimab in advanced cancers. Sequencing used immunoSEQ multiplex PCR; TCRdb keeps in-frame clones, though not all of them. The data show approximately 76,000 clones, about 89% seen once. The specimen comprised CD4+ or CD8+ T cells sorted from blood, sampled in a trial of the OX40 agonist ivuxolimab. Receptors originate from an adult with an advanced solid tumor such as melanoma, head and neck, liver or kidney cancer.

This chain joins TRBV5-1 and TRBJ2-1, with D possibly TRBD1 on 5 matching bases. CDR1 is SGHRS and CDR2 is YFSETQ in the germline V gene. This CDR3 spans 16 amino acids. Between the trimmed V and J ends, which lost 0 bases and 4 bases, there was a span of 14 bases. CDR3 DNA: TGCGCCAGCAGCTTGGAAGGGGCGGAGCCTTACAATGAGCAGTTCTTC. The encoded protein is CASSLEGAEPYNEQFF.

The V gene is TRBV11-2, the J gene TRBJ2-1; 8 bases match TRBD2. Trimming took 3 bases from V and 8 from J; bases not matched to a gene: 6. The CDR3 totals 14 residues. The V gene's germline CDR1 is SGHAT and CDR2 FQNNGV. The CDR3 loop reads CASSFGGGSYEQFF. The DNA of the CDR3 is TGTGCCAGCAGCTTTGGCGGGGGGTCATATGAGCAGTTCTTC.

The V gene is TRBV4-1, the J gene TRBJ2-1; possible D gene TRBD2, 6 bases. Germline V CDR1 and CDR2: MGHRA, YSYEKL. The CDR3 loop spans 16 amino acids. V lost 1 base, J lost 2 bases, and 12 bases lay in between. CDR3 sequence reads: CASSQVSGAAYNEQFF. The CDR3, as DNA: TGCGCCAGCAGCCAAGTCTCGGGAGCGGCCTACAATGAGCAGTTCTTC.

This rearrangement joins TRBV27 to TRBJ2-1, with D possibly being TRBD2 (6 bases). Germline assignment: CDR1 MNHEY and CDR2 SMNVEV (reference sequence). V was cut by 1 base and J by 0 bases, with 10 bases left in between. CDR3 length: 16 amino acids. The CDR3 protein is CASSLLAASSYNEQFF. CDR3 in DNA: TGTGCCAGCAGTTTATTAGCGGCTAGCTCCTACAATGAGCAGTTCTTC.

V gene TRBV29-1 combines with J gene TRBJ1-6, with a weak D call TRBD1 (6 bases). CDR1 is SQVTM and CDR2 is ANQGSEA in the germline V gene. The CDR3 runs 13 residues. Trimming cost V 7 bases and J 4 bases, with 11 bases left between them. In DNA form, the CDR3 reads TGCAGCGCACAGGGTTCTTATAATTCACCCCTCCACTTT. Translated: CSAQGSYNSPLHF.

This chain's CDR3 is CASSQLPAGGYYEQYF. CDR3 bases: TGCGCCAGCAGCCAACTCCCAGCCGGGGGGTACTACGAGCAGTACTTC. V is TRBV4-1 and J is TRBJ2-7, with 7 bases aligning to TRBD2. CDR3 length: 16 residues. The germline V gene has CDR1 MGHRA and CDR2 YSYEKL. V dropped 2 bases and J dropped 3; count of bases not matched to a gene: 10.

The V gene is TRBV27, the J gene TRBJ1-1; D call uncertain. The germline V gene encodes CDR1 MNHEY and CDR2 SMNVEV (reference sequence). V was pared by 6 bases and J by 4 bases, with 9 bases between. The CDR3 is 12 amino acids. CDR3: CASSPGPTEAFF. CDR3 DNA: TGTGCCAGCAGCCCAGGACCCACTGAAGCTTTCTTT.